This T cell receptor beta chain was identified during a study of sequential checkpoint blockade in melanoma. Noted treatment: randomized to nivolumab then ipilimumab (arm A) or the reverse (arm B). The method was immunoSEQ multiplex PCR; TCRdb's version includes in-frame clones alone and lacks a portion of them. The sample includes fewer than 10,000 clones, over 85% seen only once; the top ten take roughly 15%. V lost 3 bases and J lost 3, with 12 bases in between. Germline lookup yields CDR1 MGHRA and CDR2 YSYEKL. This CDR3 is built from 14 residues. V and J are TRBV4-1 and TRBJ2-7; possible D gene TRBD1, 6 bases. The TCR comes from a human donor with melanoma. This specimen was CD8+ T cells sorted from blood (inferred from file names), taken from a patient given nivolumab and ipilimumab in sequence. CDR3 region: CASSQVGQSYEQYV. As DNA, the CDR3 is TGCGCCAGCAGCCAGGTCGGACAGAGCTACGAGCAGTACGTC.